This note documents a single T cell receptor (beta chain) sequence. Its antigen remains unidentified. Base-call qualities are not available, and no considerably larger clone is one nucleotide away. This specimen belongs to a study of T-cell memory formation after mild COVID-19 (dated by TCRdb to the early 2020s). General notes on the study: TCR sequence clusters from the two donors were largely donor specific. Two young, previously healthy adult volunteers, one female and one male, were included in the cohort. In a couple of donors, T-cell clones that expanded and contracted after mild COVID-19 were tracked by sequencing TCRalpha and TCRbeta repertoires over time. Overall study outcomes, separate from this receptor: Only a couple of mild cases were covered by the study, and larger cohorts that include severe cases with pre-infection samples were considered necessary. SARS-CoV-2 specificity was not confirmed for the second-wave clones peaking on day 37. Balanced CD4/CD8 phenotypes were observed for clones contracting from day 15 to 85, whereas a bias towards CD4+ was observed for a second wave of clones expanding from day 15 to 37. Contracting CD4+ clones turned up mainly in the CM and EM memory subsets, whereas EMRA was where CD8+ clones were enriched. Some responding clones were found in pre-infection memory, which suggests that pre-existing cross-reactive memory T cells took part in the SARS-CoV-2 response.

Ficoll-Paque density gradient centrifugation was the method used to isolate PBMCs. The sample was run on an Illumina NovaSeq 6000. TCRalpha and TCRbeta cDNA libraries were built by 5'RACE with constant-segment primers, adding sample barcodes and unique molecular identifiers. Trizol reagent was used to extract RNA from every sample. Amplification of the libraries took two PCR steps, and the second step added a second sample barcode plus Illumina TruSeq adapters. The libraries were sequenced on an Illumina NovaSeq using 2 x 150 bp paired-end reads. Under the source paper's analysis protocol: With migec v1.2.7, reads were demultiplexed and then collapsed into UMI-guided consensus sequences. Using mixcr v2.1.11, the UMI consensuses were aligned to TRA and TRB V and J templates and assembled into clonotypes. A clonotype was counted as expanded or contracted only when both edgeR and NoisET called the clonotype significant, with the noise models trained on biological replicates. For edgeR calls, a false discovery rate-adjusted p below 0.01 and a log2 fold-change threshold of 1 were applied. As an exploratory analysis of dynamics, max-normalized trajectories of the 1000 most abundant clonotypes were examined by PCA with hierarchical clustering. Each responding clone was given a CD4 or CD8 phenotype based on the CD4+ and CD8+ repertoires, which had been sequenced separately. TCRdb reworked the public reads: Q25 trimming with fastp, MiXCR clone assembly, productive beta chains retained. CDR3 protein sequences are deduplicated, and each keeps its most common genes and DNA. Here the V and J calls rest on TCRdb's processing, not on the authors' analysis. Recorded for this sample are about 500,000 distinct CDR3 sequences; roughly 21% of them occurred a single time. Jointly, the top ten make up about an eighth of the sample.

Per the germline V gene, SGHVS is the CDR1 and FQNEAQ is the CDR2. The V and J ends are trimmed by 1 base and 9 bases, leaving 10 bases between them. Inclusive of the bounding cysteine and phenylalanine, the CDR3 is 13 residues long. The CDR3 DNA has 39 bases and is translated from base 1. Sequencing input: PBMCs or a T cell subset sorted from them (not recorded which). The sequence derives from an adult woman who had mild COVID-19 (a few samples of this study predate the infection). The sample titles of this study are shuffled in the database, so cell type and time point are left out; the donor was told from shared clones. The chain couples TRBV7-8 to TRBJ2-4; the D gene assignment is ambiguous. In nucleotide form, the sequence is TGTGCCAGCAGCTTAGGTGTTAGTCCCATTCAGTACTTC. The translation is CASSLGVSPIQYF.